One sample yielded the 30 T cell receptor beta chains listed below, sequenced in a study of CD8 T cells in Susac syndrome. RNA totalling roughly 0.5 to 1 ug underwent reverse transcription with random hexamers. TCRdb passed the immunoSEQ multiplex PCR reads through MiXCR, listing each CDR3 protein once. Of around 69,000 distinct CDR3 sequences in the sample, about 93% are singletons; the top ten hold 0.45%. The sample was CD8+ T cells from PBMCs. These receptor sequences come from a human donor with Susac syndrome.

The CDR3 sequence is CASSVVRGEQFF. CDR3 DNA sequence: TGTGCCAGCAGCGTAGTGCGGGGAGAGCAGTTCTTC. This chain joins TRBV9 and TRBJ2-1, with D maybe TRBD2 (6 bases). CDR1 is SGDLS and CDR2 is YYNGEE in the germline V gene. V lost 0 bases, J lost 10 bases, and 8 bases lay in between. CDR3 length equals 12 residues.

The chain employs TRBV12-5 and TRBJ2-7; the D is unclear. V lost 5 bases and J 0 bases, leaving 5 bases between the germline ends. Germline V CDR1 and CDR2: LGHNT, FRNRAP. The CDR3 totals 12 residues. The CDR3 DNA reads TGTGCTAGTGGTCAAAGCTCCTACGAGCAGTACTTC. It yields the protein CASGQSSYEQYF.

The gene calls are TRBV6-6 and TRBJ1-1, with 7 bases that match TRBD1. V shed 4 bases, J shed 10 bases, and the junction held 9 bases outside the gene matches. The CDR3 runs 13 residues. Germline V lookup: CDR1 MNHNY, CDR2 SVGAGI (reference sequence). The CDR3 nucleotides are TGTGCCAGCAGTTTTACTGACAGGGAGGCAGCTTTCTTT. Translation: CASSFTDREAAFF.

V gene TRBV15 combines with J gene TRBJ1-2; the D gene is possibly TRBD1 (5 bases). The CDR3 covers 16 residues. CDR1 is LNHNV and CDR2 is YYDKDF in the germline V gene (reference sequence). The V gene lost 1 base and the J gene lost 4 bases, with 16 bases spanning the gap. The CDR3 nucleotides are TGTGCCACCAGCAGAGGCCCTGGGCCCGGGGCCTATGGCTACACCTTC. This gives the protein CATSRGPGPGAYGYTF.

The chain is built from TRBV7-6 and TRBJ2-3, with 9 bases fitting TRBD2. The CDR3 has 16 amino acids. Germline CDR1 SGHVS, CDR2 FNYEAQ. V trimming: 4 bases; J trimming: 5 bases; junction bases outside the gene matches: 10. CDR3 amino acids: CASSSKRREGRDTQYF. The CDR3 nucleotides are TGTGCCAGCAGCTCCAAGCGGCGGGAGGGTAGAGATACGCAGTATTTT.

This clonotype was picked up a small number of times. This chain connects TRBV13 to TRBJ2-7; no clear D gene. Between the trimmed V and J ends, which lost 0 bases and 5 bases, there was a span of 5 bases. In germline, CDR1 is PRHDT, CDR2 FYEKMQ (reference sequence). The CDR3 length is 12 residues. CDR3 in DNA: TGTGCCAGCAGCTTAGGCTCTAACGAGCAGTACTTC. Its translation is CASSLGSNEQYF. Looking up the rest from reference TRBV13 and TRBJ2-7 gives the full variable domain: AAGVIQSPRHLIKEKRETATLKCYPIPRHDTVYWYQQGPGQDPQFLISFYEKMQSDKGSIPDRFSAQQFSDYHSELNMSSLELGDSALYFCASSLGSNEQYFGPGTRLTVT.

This clonotype has a single count. The chain employs TRBV20-1 and TRBJ2-5, with D tentatively TRBD1 (6 bases). CDR3 length: 14 amino acids. The germline CDR1 and CDR2 sequences are DFQATT and SNEGSKA (reference sequence). V lost 3 bases to trimming and J lost 5 bases, with 16 bases between them. The CDR3 DNA reads as TGCAGTGCTAGTAGAGGACAGTGGCGGGAGACCCAGTACTTC. Its translation is CSASRGQWRETQYF.

The rearrangement joins TRBV12-5 to TRBJ2-3; TRBD1 is a possible D gene (5 bases). The CDR3 contains 14 residues. Trimming left V 1 base short and J 6 bases short, with 11 bases between. CDR1 is LGHNT and CDR2 is FRNRAP in the germline V gene. The CDR3 DNA follows: TGTGCTAGTGGTTTGGACAGGTTAATGGATACGCAGTATTTT. Its translation: CASGLDRLMDTQYF. The complete variable domain, with remaining parts taken from reference TRBV12-5 and TRBJ2-3, reads DARVTQTPRHKVTEMGQEVTMRCQPILGHNTVFWYRQTMMQGLELLAYFRNRAPLDDSGMPKDRFSAEMPDATLATLKIQPSEPRDSAVYFCASGLDRLMDTQYFGPGTRLTVL.

The chain couples TRBV30 to TRBJ1-2, with 7 bases aligning to TRBD1. The germline V gene encodes CDR1 GTSNPN and CDR2 SVGIG (reference sequence). The CDR3 runs 14 residues. V was pared by 5 bases and J by 0 bases, with 6 bases of the junction left unmatched. CDR3 sequence (DNA): TGTGCCTGGCGTACAGGGGTGCCTAACTATGGCTACACCTTC. Its protein is CAWRTGVPNYGYTF. The variable domain in full, completed from reference TRBV30 and TRBJ1-2, reads SQTIHQWPATLVQPVGSPLSLECTVEGTSNPNLYWYRQAAGRGLQLLFYSVGIGQISSEVPQNLSASRPQDRQFILSSKKLLLSDSGFYLCAWRTGVPNYGYTFGSGTRLTVV.

The rearrangement links TRBV10-3 to TRBJ1-2; D ambiguous. The CDR3 is 16 amino acids. In germline, CDR1 is ENHRY, CDR2 SYGVKD. V dropped 0 bases and J dropped 0 bases, with 11 bases sitting between them. The CDR3 loop reads CAISESLVLANYGYTF. The CDR3 bases are TGTGCCATCAGTGAGTCGTTGGTCCTAGCTAACTATGGCTACACCTTC.

The rearrangement uses TRBV11-2 and TRBJ2-3; TRBD2 might be the D (6 bases). This CDR3 has 16 residues. The germline V gene has CDR1 SGHAT and CDR2 FQNNGV. V dropped 3 bases and J dropped 3 bases, with 16 bases sitting between them. The CDR3 coding sequence is TGTGCCAGCAGCTTGAGACGGGGGAGGTCTACAGATACGCAGTATTTT. It specifies CASSLRRGRSTDTQYF.

CDR3 in DNA: TGTGCCAGTAAAGGCGGCATAGGCCATCAGCCCCAGCATTTT. It translates to CASKGGIGHQPQHF. The rearrangement links TRBV19 to TRBJ1-5; D unclear. V shed 7 bases and J shed 5 bases, with 15 bases lying between them. The length of the CDR3 is 14 residues. CDR1 LNHDA and CDR2 SQIVND come from the germline V gene (reference sequence).

This chain connects TRBV6-5 to TRBJ2-1; 8 nucleotides line up with TRBD1. CDR1 and CDR2 from the germline V gene are MNHEY and SVGAGI. The CDR3 totals 16 residues. After removal of 2 bases from V and 5 bases from J, the junction contained 8 bases not matched to a gene. The chain's CDR3 is CASSYTDRGYNNEQFF. The CDR3 nucleotides are TGTGCCAGCAGTTACACTGACAGGGGTTATAACAATGAGCAGTTCTTC.

The V call is TRBV11-2, the J call TRBJ1-1, with no clear D. This CDR3 region has 11 residues. V gave up 3 bases and J gave up 9 bases, with 8 bases separating them. Looked up from germline, CDR1 is SGHAT and CDR2 is FQNNGV. Here the CDR3 reads CASSFGSQAFF. The CDR3 DNA reads as TGTGCCAGCAGCTTTGGTTCACAAGCTTTCTTT.

The genes are TRBV10-3 and TRBJ2-3; the D gene could be TRBD1 or TRBD2 (5 bases each). V dropped 8 bases and J dropped 3 bases, with 12 bases sitting between them. This CDR3 is built from 13 residues. The germline V gene encodes CDR1 ENHRY and CDR2 SYGVKD. CDR3 coding DNA: TGTGCCATCCCTGCTGGGGGAACAGATACGCAGTATTTT. Translated, it gives CAIPAGGTDTQYF.

V gene TRBV27 combines with J gene TRBJ2-7; 12 bases agree with TRBD2. The ends lost 3 bases at V and 3 bases at J; junction bases unmatched: 6. The CDR3 totals 16 residues. Germline-derived CDR1 and CDR2 are MNHEY and SMNVEV (reference sequence). CDR3: CASSFYLAGGHYEQYF. CDR3 nucleotide sequence: TGTGCCAGCAGTTTTTACCTAGCGGGAGGGCACTACGAGCAGTACTTC.

The chain couples TRBV7-2 to TRBJ1-2, with 7 bases identical to TRBD1. Per germline, CDR1 SGHTA and CDR2 FQGNSA. This CDR3 region has 14 residues. V dropped 1 base and J dropped 4; count of bases not matched to a gene: 3. The CDR3, as DNA: TGTGCCAGCAGCTTAGTGGGACAGTCCTATGGCTACACCTTC. Protein sequence: CASSLVGQSYGYTF.

The chain links TRBV5-1 to TRBJ2-3, with D perhaps matching TRBD1 or TRBD2 (6 bases each). The germline CDR1 and CDR2 sequences are SGHRS and YFSETQ. CDR3 size: 13 residues. V shed 0 bases and J shed 7 bases, with 9 bases lying between them. The CDR3 spells CASSLEGGYTQYF. The CDR3 DNA sequence: TGCGCCAGCAGCTTGGAAGGGGGGTATACGCAGTATTTT. The full variable domain, with the rest looked up from reference TRBV5-1 and TRBJ2-3, is KAGVTQTPRYLIKTRGQQVTLSCSPISGHRSVSWYQQTPGQGLQFLFEYFSETQRNKGNFPGRFSGRQFSNSRSEMNVSTLELGDSALYLCASSLEGGYTQYFGPGTRLTVL.

The CDR3 region is CASSPWTGRAGELFF. As DNA, the CDR3 is TGTGCCAGCAGCCCGTGGACAGGGAGGGCCGGGGAGCTGTTTTTT. V and J are TRBV7-6 and TRBJ2-2, with D tentatively TRBD1 (8 bases). This CDR3 region has 15 residues. Per the germline V gene, CDR1 is SGHVS and CDR2 is FNYEAQ. With 5 bases removed from V and 6 bases from J, the gap between germline ends came to 16 bases.

The genes are TRBV12-5 and TRBJ2-5; 8 bases match TRBD2. The CDR3 runs 15 residues. Germline CDR1 and CDR2: LGHNT and FRNRAP. Germline trimming cut 7 bases from V and 4 bases from J; bases unmatched to any gene: 11. The CDR3 DNA is TGTGCTAGTGCTACCCGTACCGCGGGGGGAGAGACCCAGTACTTC. Translation: CASATRTAGGETQYF.

V is TRBV20-1 and J is TRBJ2-5; D is possibly TRBD2 (7 bases). V lost 4 bases to trimming and J lost 1 base, with 16 bases between them. The V gene's germline CDR1 is DFQATT and CDR2 SNEGSKA (reference sequence). The CDR3 spans 15 residues. The CDR3 protein is CSATPRGGAQETQYF. Here the CDR3 DNA reads TGCAGTGCTACCCCTAGGGGGGGGGCCCAAGAGACCCAGTACTTC.

This chain uses TRBV6-5 with TRBJ2-7; 7 nucleotides match TRBD1. Trimming removed 4 bases from V and 6 bases from J; junction bases left unmatched: 3. The CDR3 extends over 12 amino acids. Germline V gene sequence: CDR1 MNHEY, CDR2 SVGAGI. In DNA form, the CDR3 reads TGTGCCAGCAGTTCCCCAGGGGGCGAGCAGTACTTC. This translates into CASSSPGGEQYF.

J is TRBJ2-1 and V is TRBV9; 11 bases fit TRBD2. This CDR3 region has 15 residues. Germline CDR1 and CDR2: SGDLS and YYNGEE. Trimming removed 1 base from V and 7 bases from J; junction bases left unmatched: 4. The CDR3 DNA reads as TGTGCCAGCAGCGTATCGACTAGCGGGGAGAATGAGCAGTTCTTC. Translated, it gives CASSVSTSGENEQFF.

The table lists this clonotype with a count of one. V is TRBV2 and J is TRBJ1-1; 7 nucleotides align to TRBD1. V was pared by 7 bases and J by 4 bases, with 9 bases of the junction left unmatched. The CDR3 is 14 amino acids. The germline V gene has CDR1 SNHLY and CDR2 FYNNEI. CDR3 nucleotides: TGTGCCAGCAATCCGACAGGGTATCGCACTGAAGCTTTCTTT. Encoded protein: CASNPTGYRTEAFF.

The chain joins TRBV2 to TRBJ2-2; D call uncertain. Germline V lookup: CDR1 SNHLY, CDR2 FYNNEI. The CDR3 has 16 residues. V was trimmed by 5 bases and J by 1 base, leaving 14 bases between them. CDR3 sequence (DNA): TGTGCCAGCAGTCCCCCGGGTGGGCGGAACACCGGGGAGCTGTTTTTT. As protein: CASSPPGGRNTGELFF.

The chain is built from TRBV10-2 and TRBJ1-4; TRBD1 matches at 9 bases. Germline loops: CDR1 WSHSY, CDR2 SAAADI. The CDR3 contains 16 residues. Trimming removed 8 bases from V and 7 bases from J; junction bases left unmatched: 14. CDR3 in DNA: TGCGCCAGCGCGGATTATAACAGGGGGCAGGGTGAAAAACTGTTTTTT. Translation gives CASADYNRGQGEKLFF.

The chain couples TRBV7-9 to TRBJ2-1; no definite D call. From germline, CDR1 is SEHNR and CDR2 FQNEAQ (reference sequence). Trimming cost V 1 base and J 8 bases, with 6 bases left between them. The CDR3 spans 12 residues. CDR3: CASSLVAHEQFF. The CDR3 DNA is TGTGCCAGCAGCTTAGTAGCTCATGAGCAGTTCTTC.

The V and J genes are TRBV29-1 and TRBJ1-2; D unclear. Germline V gene sequence: CDR1 SQVTM, CDR2 ANQGSEA. V gave up 4 bases and J gave up 3 bases, with 12 bases separating them. The CDR3 loop spans 13 amino acids. The DNA for the CDR3 is TGCAGCGTTGGGGCTGACGGAGACTATGGCTACACCTTC. It codes for CSVGADGDYGYTF. The complete variable domain, with remaining parts taken from reference TRBV29-1 and TRBJ1-2, reads SAVISQKPSRDICQRGTSLTIQCQVDSQVTMMFWYRQQPGQSLTLIATANQGSEATYESGFVIDKFPISRPNLTFSTLTVSNMSPEDSSIYLCSVGADGDYGYTFGSGTRLTVV.

The chain's CDR3 is CASTVDAGSYGYTF. The CDR3 DNA sequence: TGTGCCAGCACTGTTGACGCGGGCAGCTATGGCTACACCTTC. This chain uses TRBV6-1 with TRBJ1-2; D gene uncertain. Germline lookup yields CDR1 MNHNS and CDR2 SASEGT. The CDR3 runs to 14 residues. Trimming pared 7 bases from V and 4 bases from J, leaving 16 bases between.

Points on this clonotype: Since no conserved phenylalanine or tryptophan closes the CDR3, a read error is the likely cause. This chain joins TRBV4-2 and TRBJ1-5; D unresolved. This CDR3 contains 15 residues. V was cut by 3 bases and J by 0 bases, with 9 bases left in between. Germline CDR1 LGHNA, CDR2 YNFKEQ. CDR3 nucleotides: TGTGCCAGCAGCCAGACGGGTAATAGCAATCAGCCCCAGCATTCT. Residues: CASSQTGNSNQPQHS.